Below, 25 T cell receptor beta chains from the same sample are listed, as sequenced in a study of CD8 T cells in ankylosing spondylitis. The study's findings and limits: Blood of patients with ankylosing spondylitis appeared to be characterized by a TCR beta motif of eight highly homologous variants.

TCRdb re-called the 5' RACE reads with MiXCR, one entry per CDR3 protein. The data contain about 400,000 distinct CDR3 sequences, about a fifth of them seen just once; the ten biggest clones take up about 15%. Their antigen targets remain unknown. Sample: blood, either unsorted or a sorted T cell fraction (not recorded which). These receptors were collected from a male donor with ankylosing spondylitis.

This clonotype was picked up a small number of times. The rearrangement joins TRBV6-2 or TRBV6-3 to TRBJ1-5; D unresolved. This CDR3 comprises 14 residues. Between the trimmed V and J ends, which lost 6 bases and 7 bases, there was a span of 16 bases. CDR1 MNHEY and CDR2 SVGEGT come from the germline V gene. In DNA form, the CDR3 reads TGTGCCAGCAGCAAAAGGACGGCGTCGCAGCCCCAGCATTTT. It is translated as CASSKRTASQPQHF.

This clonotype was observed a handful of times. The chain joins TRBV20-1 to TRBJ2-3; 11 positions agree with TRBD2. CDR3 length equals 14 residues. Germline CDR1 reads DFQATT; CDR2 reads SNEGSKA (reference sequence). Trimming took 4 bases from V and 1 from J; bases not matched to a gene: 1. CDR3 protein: CSANSGRGTDTQYF. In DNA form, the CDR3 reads TGCAGTGCTAATAGCGGGAGGGGCACAGATACGCAGTATTTT.

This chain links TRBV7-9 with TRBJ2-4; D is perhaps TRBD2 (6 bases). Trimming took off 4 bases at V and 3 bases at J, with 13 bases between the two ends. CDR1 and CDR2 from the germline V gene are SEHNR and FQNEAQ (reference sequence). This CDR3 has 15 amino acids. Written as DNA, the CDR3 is TGTGCCAGCAGCTCGAGAGGGGAGGTCAAAAACATTCAGTACTTC. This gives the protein CASSSRGEVKNIQYF.

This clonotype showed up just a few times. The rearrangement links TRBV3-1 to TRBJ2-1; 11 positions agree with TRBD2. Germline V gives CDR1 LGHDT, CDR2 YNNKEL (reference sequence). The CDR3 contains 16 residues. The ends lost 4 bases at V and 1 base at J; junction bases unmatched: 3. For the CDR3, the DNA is TGTGCCAGCAGCCCGAGACTAGCGGGGTCCTACAATGAGCAGTTCTTC. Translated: CASSPRLAGSYNEQFF.

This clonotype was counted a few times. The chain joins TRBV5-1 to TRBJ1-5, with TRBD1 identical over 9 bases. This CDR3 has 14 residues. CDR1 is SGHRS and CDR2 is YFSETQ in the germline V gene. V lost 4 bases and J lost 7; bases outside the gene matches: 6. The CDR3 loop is CASSIGTGNQPQHF. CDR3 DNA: TGCGCCAGCAGCATCGGGACAGGGAACCAGCCCCAGCATTTT.

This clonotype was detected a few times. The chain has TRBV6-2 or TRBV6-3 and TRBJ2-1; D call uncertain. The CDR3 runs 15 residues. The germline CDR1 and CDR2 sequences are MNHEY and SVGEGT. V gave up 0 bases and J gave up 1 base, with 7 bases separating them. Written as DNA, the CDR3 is TGTGCCAGCAGTTACTCGAGCCAGTCCTACAATGAGCAGTTCTTC. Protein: CASSYSSQSYNEQFF.

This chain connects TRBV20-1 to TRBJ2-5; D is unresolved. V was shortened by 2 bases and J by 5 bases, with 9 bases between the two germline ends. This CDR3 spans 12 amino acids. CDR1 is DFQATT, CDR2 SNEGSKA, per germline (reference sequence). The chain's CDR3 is CSARFVGETQYF. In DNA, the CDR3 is TGCAGTGCTAGATTCGTTGGGGAGACCCAGTACTTC.

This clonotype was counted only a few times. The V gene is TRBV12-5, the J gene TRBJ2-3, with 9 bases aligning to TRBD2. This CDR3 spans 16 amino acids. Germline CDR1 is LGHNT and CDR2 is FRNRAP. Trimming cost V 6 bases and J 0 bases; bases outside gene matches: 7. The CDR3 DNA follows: TGTGCTAGTGGAGATAGCGGGAGCTCTAGCACAGATACGCAGTATTTT. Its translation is CASGDSGSSSTDTQYF.

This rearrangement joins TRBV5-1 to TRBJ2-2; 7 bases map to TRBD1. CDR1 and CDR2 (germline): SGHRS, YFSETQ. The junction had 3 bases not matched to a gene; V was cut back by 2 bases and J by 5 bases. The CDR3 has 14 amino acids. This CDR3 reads CASSLGQATGELFF. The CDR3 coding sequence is TGCGCCAGCAGCTTAGGACAGGCGACCGGGGAGCTGTTTTTT.

This CDR3 reads CASSFTGGEGQETQYF. In DNA form, the CDR3 reads TGCGCCAGCAGCTTCACAGGGGGAGAAGGCCAAGAGACCCAGTACTTC. J is TRBJ2-5 and V is TRBV5-1, with 8 bases identical to TRBD1. This CDR3 contains 16 residues. Looked up from germline, CDR1 is SGHRS and CDR2 is YFSETQ. The V and J ends lost 2 bases and 1 base, in that order; junction bases with no gene match: 7. The full variable domain, rest sourced from reference TRBV5-1 and TRBJ2-5, is KAGVTQTPRYLIKTRGQQVTLSCSPISGHRSVSWYQQTPGQGLQFLFEYFSETQRNKGNFPGRFSGRQFSNSRSEMNVSTLELGDSALYLCASSFTGGEGQETQYFGPGTRLLVL.

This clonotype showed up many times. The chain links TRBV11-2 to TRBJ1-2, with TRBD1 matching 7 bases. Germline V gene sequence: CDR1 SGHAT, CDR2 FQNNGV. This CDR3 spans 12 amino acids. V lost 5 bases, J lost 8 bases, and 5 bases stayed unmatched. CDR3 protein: CASSLNRGGYTF. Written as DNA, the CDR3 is TGTGCCAGCAGCCTAAACAGGGGCGGCTACACCTTC.

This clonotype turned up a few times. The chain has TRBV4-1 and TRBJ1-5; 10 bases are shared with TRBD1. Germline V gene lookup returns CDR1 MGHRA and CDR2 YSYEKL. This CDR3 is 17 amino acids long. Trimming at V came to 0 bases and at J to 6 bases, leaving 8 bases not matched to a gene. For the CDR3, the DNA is TGCGCCAGCAGCCAAGATCTGGGACAGGGGACTCGTCAGCCCCAGCATTTT. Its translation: CASSQDLGQGTRQPQHF.

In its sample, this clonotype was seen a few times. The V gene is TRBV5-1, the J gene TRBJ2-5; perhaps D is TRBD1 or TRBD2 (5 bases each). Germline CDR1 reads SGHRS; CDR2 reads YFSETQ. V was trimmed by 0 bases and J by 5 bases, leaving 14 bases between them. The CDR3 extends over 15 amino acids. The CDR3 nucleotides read TGCGCCAGCAGCTTGGCCGGGACCAACCCGGAGACCCAGTACTTC. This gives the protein CASSLAGTNPETQYF. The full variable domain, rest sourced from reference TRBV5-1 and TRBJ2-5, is KAGVTQTPRYLIKTRGQQVTLSCSPISGHRSVSWYQQTPGQGLQFLFEYFSETQRNKGNFPGRFSGRQFSNSRSEMNVSTLELGDSALYLCASSLAGTNPETQYFGPGTRLLVL.

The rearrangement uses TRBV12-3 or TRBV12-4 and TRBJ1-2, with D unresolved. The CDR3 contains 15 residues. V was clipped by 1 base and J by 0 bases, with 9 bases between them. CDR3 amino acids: CASSLGRATNYGYTF. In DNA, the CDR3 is TGTGCCAGCAGTTTAGGGCGGGCTACTAACTATGGCTACACCTTC.

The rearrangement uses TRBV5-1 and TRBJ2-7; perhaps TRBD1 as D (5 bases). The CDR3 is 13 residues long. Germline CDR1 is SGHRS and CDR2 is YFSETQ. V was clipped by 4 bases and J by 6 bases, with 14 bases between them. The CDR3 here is CASSPRVSGEQYF. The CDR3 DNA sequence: TGCGCCAGCAGCCCCAGGGTTTCTGGCGAGCAGTACTTC.

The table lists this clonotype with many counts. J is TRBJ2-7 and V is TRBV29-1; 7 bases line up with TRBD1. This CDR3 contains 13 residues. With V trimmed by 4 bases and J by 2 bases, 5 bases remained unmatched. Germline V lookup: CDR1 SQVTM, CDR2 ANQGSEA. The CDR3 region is CSVGDGTAYEQYF. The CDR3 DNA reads TGCAGCGTTGGTGATGGGACAGCCTACGAGCAGTACTTC.

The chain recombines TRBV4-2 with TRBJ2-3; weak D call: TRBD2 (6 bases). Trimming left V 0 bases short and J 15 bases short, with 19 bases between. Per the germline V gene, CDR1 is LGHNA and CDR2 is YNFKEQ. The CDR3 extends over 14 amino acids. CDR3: CASSQDPRSGERYF. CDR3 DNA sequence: TGTGCCAGCAGCCAAGATCCCCGTAGCGGCGAGCGATATTTT.

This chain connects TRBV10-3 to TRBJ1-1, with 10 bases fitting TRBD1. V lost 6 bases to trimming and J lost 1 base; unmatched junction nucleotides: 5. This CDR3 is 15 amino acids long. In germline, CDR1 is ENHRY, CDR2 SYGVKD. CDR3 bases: TGTGCCATCAGGGGACAGGGGTCAGGGAACACTGAAGCTTTCTTT. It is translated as CAIRGQGSGNTEAFF.

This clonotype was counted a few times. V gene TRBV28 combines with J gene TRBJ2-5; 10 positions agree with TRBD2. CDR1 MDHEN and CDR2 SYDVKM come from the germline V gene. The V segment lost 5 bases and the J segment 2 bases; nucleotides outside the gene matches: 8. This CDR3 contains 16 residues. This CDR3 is CASSPLGLAEQETQYF. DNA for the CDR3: TGTGCCAGCAGTCCCCTCGGACTAGCGGAACAAGAGACCCAGTACTTC.

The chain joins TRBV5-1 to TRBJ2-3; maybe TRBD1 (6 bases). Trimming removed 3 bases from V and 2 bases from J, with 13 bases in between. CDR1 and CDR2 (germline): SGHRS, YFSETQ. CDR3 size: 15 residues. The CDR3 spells CASSSGTPNTDTQYF. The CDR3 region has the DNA TGCGCCAGCAGCTCCGGGACACCAAACACAGATACGCAGTATTTT.

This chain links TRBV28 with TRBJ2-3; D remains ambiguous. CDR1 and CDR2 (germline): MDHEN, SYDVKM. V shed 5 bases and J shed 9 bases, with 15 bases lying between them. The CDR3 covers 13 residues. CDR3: CASSPPASGTQYF. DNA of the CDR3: TGTGCCAGCAGTCCCCCGGCGTCCGGGACGCAGTATTTT.

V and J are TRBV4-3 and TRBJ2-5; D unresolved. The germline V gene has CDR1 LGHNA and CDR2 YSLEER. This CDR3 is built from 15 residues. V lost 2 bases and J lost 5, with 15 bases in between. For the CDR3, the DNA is TGCGCCAGCAGCCAATCCCCGATGGGTTGGGAGACCCAGTACTTC. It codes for CASSQSPMGWETQYF.

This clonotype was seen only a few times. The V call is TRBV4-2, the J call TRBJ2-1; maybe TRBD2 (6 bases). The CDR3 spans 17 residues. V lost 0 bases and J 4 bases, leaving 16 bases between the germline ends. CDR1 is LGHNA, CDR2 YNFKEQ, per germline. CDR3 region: CASSQESGDFLYNEQFF. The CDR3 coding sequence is TGTGCCAGCAGCCAAGAATCCGGGGACTTCTTATACAATGAGCAGTTCTTC.

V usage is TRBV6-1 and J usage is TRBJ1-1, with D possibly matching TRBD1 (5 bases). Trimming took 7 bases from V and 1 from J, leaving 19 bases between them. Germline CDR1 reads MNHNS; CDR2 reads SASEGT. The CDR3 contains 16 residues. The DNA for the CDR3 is TGTGCCAGCAAACCTATGAAAGGGGACGAGAACACTGAAGCTTTCTTT. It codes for CASKPMKGDENTEAFF.

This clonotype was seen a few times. The DNA for the CDR3 is TGCGCCAGCAGCTCGAGGATGTCCAAGGGCCATAGCGATGAGCAGTTCTTC. Protein product: CASSSRMSKGHSDEQFF. The chain combines TRBV5-1 with TRBJ2-1, with D possibly TRBD2 on 5 matching bases. The CDR3 runs 17 residues. The V gene's germline CDR1 is SGHRS and CDR2 YFSETQ. Trimming removed 3 bases from V and 8 bases from J, with 24 bases in between.